Presented here are 21 T cell receptor beta chains from one specimen sequenced in a study of cytomegalovirus exposure and HLA in healthy donors. The method was immunoSEQ multiplex PCR; TCRdb's version includes in-frame clones alone and lacks a portion of them. The sample includes about 120,000 clones, approximately 91% seen only once; the top ten take roughly 4.4%. Sequencing was done on a sample of PBMCs. These receptors came from a young man in good health and CMV-seropositive.

The V call is TRBV5-1, the J call TRBJ1-1; D is possibly TRBD1 (5 bases). Trimming stripped 4 bases from V and 11 bases from J, with 12 bases between. CDR3 size: 11 residues. Germline CDR1 is SGHRS and CDR2 is YFSETQ. The chain's CDR3 is CASSGTGGAFF. CDR3 sequence (DNA): TGCGCCAGCAGCGGAACCGGGGGGGCTTTCTTT.

V is TRBV27 and J is TRBJ2-2; possibly TRBD2 for D (7 bases). The V and J ends lost 5 bases and 6 bases respectively, with 13 bases between them. CDR3 length: 14 residues. Germline V CDR1 and CDR2: MNHEY, SMNVEV (reference sequence). The CDR3 nucleotides are TGTGCCAGCAGTCTCCTAGGGGGGGCCGGGGAGCTGTTTTTT. Translation gives CASSLLGGAGELFF.

V usage is TRBV2 and J usage is TRBJ1-2, with 7 bases identical to TRBD1. The V and J ends lost 1 base and 4 bases, in that order; junction bases with no gene match: 9. This CDR3 comprises 16 residues. Germline V lookup: CDR1 SNHLY, CDR2 FYNNEI. CDR3: CASSEDRDSAFYGYTF. For the CDR3, the DNA is TGTGCCAGCAGTGAAGACCGGGACAGCGCCTTCTATGGCTACACCTTC.

The CDR3 sequence: CASSLNRAVQETQYF. In DNA, the CDR3 is TGTGCCAGCAGCTTAAACAGGGCAGTCCAAGAGACCCAGTACTTC. The gene calls are TRBV7-2 and TRBJ2-5; TRBD1 is a possible D gene (6 bases). The CDR3 is 15 residues long. From germline, CDR1 is SGHTA and CDR2 FQGNSA. The V end lost 2 bases, the J end lost 1 base, and 11 bases lay between the germline ends. Drawing the rest from reference TRBV7-2 and TRBJ2-5, the complete variable domain is GAGVSQSPSNKVTEKGKDVELRCDPISGHTALYWYRQSLGQGLEFLIYFQGNSAPDKSGLPSDRFSAERTGGSVSTLTIQRTQQEDSAVYLCASSLNRAVQETQYFGPGTRLLVL.

The gene calls are TRBV7-2 and TRBJ2-7; TRBD1 aligns across 7 bases. The CDR3 extends over 15 amino acids. The J segment lost 6 bases and the V segment lost 2 bases, leaving 10 bases of the junction unmatched. Germline V gives CDR1 SGHTA, CDR2 FQGNSA. The CDR3 nucleotides are TGTGCCAGCAGCTTAAGAGGGGGCAGTTCGGGCGAGCAGTACTTC. It codes for CASSLRGGSSGEQYF.

A note on this clone: The same CDR3 arises from other DNA sequences in this sample as well. The chain combines TRBV5-1 with TRBJ2-5; 9 bases are a match to TRBD2. V lost 0 bases to trimming and J lost 2 bases; unmatched junction nucleotides: 5. Germline-derived CDR1 and CDR2 are SGHRS and YFSETQ. This CDR3 contains 16 residues. The CDR3 loop is CASSLAVAGGQETQYF. CDR3 coding DNA: TGCGCCAGCAGCTTGGCAGTGGCGGGGGGGCAAGAGACCCAGTACTTC.

This chain joins TRBV14 and TRBJ1-6; 7 bases are a match to TRBD1. With V trimmed by 6 bases and J by 7 bases, 6 bases remained unmatched. This CDR3 spans 14 amino acids. The germline V gene encodes CDR1 SGHDN and CDR2 FVKESK. The CDR3 is CASSLTGVNSPLHF. In nucleotides, the CDR3 is TGTGCCAGCAGTCTAACAGGGGTAAATTCACCCCTCCACTTT. Variable domain in full (rest from reference TRBV14 and TRBJ1-6): EAGVTQFPSHSVIEKGQTVTLRCDPISGHDNLYWYRRVMGKEIKFLLHFVKESKQDESGMPNNRFLAERTGGTYSTLKVQPAELEDSGVYFCASSLTGVNSPLHFGNGTRLTVT.

The CDR3 spells CASTWTSGGSETQYF. The CDR3 DNA reads as TGTGCCAGCACCTGGACTAGCGGGGGATCGGAGACCCAGTACTTC. The V call is TRBV6-1, the J call TRBJ2-5; 13 bases agree with TRBD2. V trimming: 7 bases; J trimming: 5 bases; junction bases outside the gene matches: 7. Germline CDR1 is MNHNS and CDR2 is SASEGT. The CDR3 totals 15 residues.

The V call is TRBV5-6, the J call TRBJ2-7; tentatively, D is TRBD1 (7 bases). The CDR3 is made up of 13 amino acids. V was clipped by 3 bases and J by 7 bases, with 14 bases between them. Germline V gene data show CDR1 as SGHDT and CDR2 as YYEEEE. The CDR3 loop reads CASSYRGGGEQYF. CDR3 in DNA: TGTGCCAGCAGCTACAGGGGAGGTGGGGAGCAGTACTTC.

This chain uses TRBV19 with TRBJ1-6; D unclear. The V and J ends lost 8 bases and 5 bases respectively, with 10 bases between them. The germline CDR1 and CDR2 sequences are LNHDA and SQIVND (reference sequence). The CDR3 covers 13 residues. This CDR3 reads CASHVAHNSPLHF. As DNA, the CDR3 is TGTGCCAGTCACGTGGCTCATAATTCACCCCTCCACTTT.

The chain has TRBV29-1 and TRBJ1-2; unclear D gene. The CDR3 length is 12 residues. CDR1 and CDR2 (germline): SQVTM, ANQGSEA. V was pared by 5 bases and J by 2 bases, with 9 bases between. For the CDR3, the DNA is TGCAGCGTTCCCCGAGAAAACTATGGCTACACCTTC. Translation: CSVPRENYGYTF.

This clone is a singleton in its sample. V and J are TRBV5-4 and TRBJ2-6; D is unclear. V lost 4 bases and J lost 0, with 8 bases in between. The CDR3 has 15 amino acids. Germline values: CDR1 SGHNT, CDR2 YYREEE (reference sequence). The CDR3: CASSPQYSGANVLTF. For the CDR3, the DNA is TGTGCCAGCAGCCCCCAGTACTCTGGGGCCAACGTCCTGACTTTC.

V and J are TRBV5-4 and TRBJ2-2; perhaps TRBD2 as D (5 bases). The CDR3 totals 16 residues. Germline assignment: CDR1 SGHNT and CDR2 YYREEE (reference sequence). The ends were cut back, 5 bases at V and 3 bases at J, with 17 bases in the middle. In DNA form, the CDR3 reads TGTGCCAGCAGGACTAAGCATAGGGCGGACACCGGGGAGCTGTTTTTT. This encodes CASRTKHRADTGELFF.

This chain uses TRBV27 with TRBJ2-7; the match to TRBD2 covers 10 bases. J lost 7 bases, V lost 5 bases, and 8 bases had no gene match. Per germline, CDR1 MNHEY and CDR2 SMNVEV (reference sequence). The CDR3 runs to 14 residues. The CDR3 DNA sequence: TGTGCCAGCAGTAGGCTAGCGGGGGCGGGGGAGCAGTACTTC. This sequence encodes CASSRLAGAGEQYF.

This clone occurred once. J is TRBJ1-3 and V is TRBV7-8, with D unresolved. CDR1 and CDR2 (germline): SGHVS, FQNEAQ. This CDR3 has 17 residues. V was clipped by 5 bases and J by 2 bases, with 19 bases between them. The DNA for the CDR3 is TGTGCCAGCAGCCTAAGCCCCCTGCGCTTAACTGGAAACACCATATATTTT. This codes for CASSLSPLRLTGNTIYF.

This clone has just one count. The chain is built from TRBV18 and TRBJ1-2; weak D call: TRBD1 (6 bases). CDR3 length equals 14 residues. Trimming pared 2 bases from V and 7 bases from J, leaving 14 bases between. CDR1 and CDR2 from the germline V gene are KGHSH and LQKENI. In nucleotides, the CDR3 is TGTGCCAGCTCACCAACAGGGTCGGGCTTTGGCTACACCTTC. Protein sequence: CASSPTGSGFGYTF.

The chain joins TRBV7-2 to TRBJ1-1; D is ambiguous. Germline V lookup: CDR1 SGHTA, CDR2 FQGNSA. CDR3 length equals 13 residues. The V and J ends lost 2 bases and 4 bases respectively, with 8 bases between them. The DNA of the CDR3 is TGTGCCAGCAGCTTACCGCCGGGCACTGAAGCTTTCTTT. This translates into CASSLPPGTEAFF.

This clone showed up just once. The V gene is TRBV5-1, the J gene TRBJ1-5; D gene ambiguous. Trimming took off 0 bases at V and 1 base at J, with 5 bases between the two ends. This CDR3 is 14 amino acids long. Germline loops: CDR1 SGHRS, CDR2 YFSETQ. DNA of the CDR3: TGCGCCAGCAGCTTGGGCGGGAGCAATCAGCCCCAGCATTTT. It yields the protein CASSLGGSNQPQHF.

The chain recombines TRBV11-3 with TRBJ2-1, with D tentatively TRBD1 or TRBD2 (6 bases each). The CDR3 spans 14 residues. The V end lost 5 bases, the J end lost 5 bases, and 13 bases lay between the germline ends. Germline CDR1 reads SGHNT; CDR2 reads YENEEA. DNA of the CDR3: TGTGCCAGCAGCCTAGGGGGGCGGGACAATGAGCAGTTCTTC. The encoded protein is CASSLGGRDNEQFF.

This rearrangement joins TRBV6-5 to TRBJ2-3, with TRBD2 matching 8 bases. The CDR3 sequence is 15 residues long. Germline values: CDR1 MNHEY, CDR2 SVGAGI. V was pared by 2 bases and J by 2 bases, with 3 bases of the junction left unmatched. The CDR3 is CASSYGRGVTDTQYF. In DNA form, the CDR3 reads TGTGCCAGCAGTTACGGGCGGGGGGTCACAGATACGCAGTATTTT.

The rearrangement joins TRBV5-1 to TRBJ2-7; 7 bases are shared with TRBD1. Germline V gives CDR1 SGHRS, CDR2 YFSETQ. V lost 7 bases and J lost 2; bases outside the gene matches: 3. The CDR3 is 12 amino acids. Here the CDR3 reads CASSGGTYEQYF. For the CDR3, the DNA is TGCGCCAGCTCAGGGGGAACCTACGAGCAGTACTTC.